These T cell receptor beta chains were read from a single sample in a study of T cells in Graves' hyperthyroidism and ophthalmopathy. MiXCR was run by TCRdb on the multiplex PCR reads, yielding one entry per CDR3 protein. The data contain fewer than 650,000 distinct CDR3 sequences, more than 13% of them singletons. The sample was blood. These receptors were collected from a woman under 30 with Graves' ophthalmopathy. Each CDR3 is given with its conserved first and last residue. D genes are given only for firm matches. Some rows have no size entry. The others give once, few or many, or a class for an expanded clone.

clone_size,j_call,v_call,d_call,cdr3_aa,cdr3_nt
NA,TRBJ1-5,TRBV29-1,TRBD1,CRLRPRDRVANQPQHF,TGCAGGCTTCGACCCCGGGACAGGGTAGCAAATCAGCCCCAGCATTTT
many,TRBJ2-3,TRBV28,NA,CASLTDSLHTDTQYF,TGTGCCAGCCTTACGGACAGTCTTCACACAGATACGCAGTATTTT
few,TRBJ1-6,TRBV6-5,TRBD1,CASSYEGQINSPLHF,TGTGCCAGCAGTTACGAGGGACAGATTAATTCACCCCTCCACTTT
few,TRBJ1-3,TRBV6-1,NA,CASSSTGRTGNTIYF,TGTGCCAGCAGTTCTACAGGACGAACGGGAAACACCATATATTTT
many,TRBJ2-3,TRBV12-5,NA,CASRGATDTQYF,TGTGCTAGTCGGGGGGCCACAGATACGCAGTATTTT
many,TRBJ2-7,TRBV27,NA,CASSASSVRLSYEQYF,TGTGCCAGCAGTGCTTCTAGCGTACGTCTTTCCTACGAGCAGTACTTC
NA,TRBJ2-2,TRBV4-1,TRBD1,CASSHPKGQGAAGELFF,TGCGCCAGCAGCCATCCTAAGGGACAGGGGGCGGCCGGGGAGCTGTTTTTT
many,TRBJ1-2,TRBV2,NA,CASSVAQISTF,TGTGCCAGCAGTGTGGCCCAAATTTCGACCTTC
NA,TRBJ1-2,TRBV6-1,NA,CASRAGTQGPWGYTF,TGTGCCAGCAGAGCCGGGACGCAAGGCCCATGGGGCTACACCTTC
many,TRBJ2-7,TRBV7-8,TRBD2,CASSLSVRGDEQYF,TGTGCCAGCAGCTTATCCGTTCGGGGGGACGAGCAGTACTTC